This is a list of T cell receptor beta chains from one sample in a study of blood T cell repertoires in COVID-19. Data came from immunoSEQ multiplex PCR; TCRdb stores just in-frame clones and leaves some out. Of under 250,000 clones detected, about 93% appear once; the ten largest clones hold 0.75% to 1%. Sequencing was done on a sample of peripheral blood. These receptor sequences come from a man aged 55 to 70 with COVID-19, enrolled during active disease. The CDR3 runs from the conserved cysteine through the conserved F or W. A D gene is named only where the DNA matches it firmly. Part of the rows lack a size; the others show once, few, many or a class for expanded clones.

cdr3_aa: CASSIRTGATSEAFF
cdr3_nt: TGTGCCAGCAGCATACGGACAGGAGCTACTTCTGAAGCTTTCTTT
v_call: TRBV11-1
clone_size: .
cdr3_length: 15
j_call: TRBJ1-1
d_call: TRBD1

cdr3_aa: CASSYGGREAQYF
cdr3_nt: TGTGCCAGCAGTTACGGGGGACGGGAGGCCCAGTACTTC
v_call: TRBV6-5
clone_size: .
cdr3_length: 13
j_call: TRBJ2-5
d_call: TRBD2

cdr3_aa: CASTTVGQWSTGELFF
cdr3_nt: TGTGCCAGCACCACAGTCGGACAGTGGTCCACCGGGGAGCTGTTTTTT
v_call: TRBV3-1/TRBV3-2
clone_size: .
cdr3_length: 16
j_call: TRBJ2-2
d_call: .

cdr3_aa: CASSLLDRGADTQYF
cdr3_nt: TGTGCCAGCAGCCTCTTGGACAGGGGGGCAGATACGCAGTATTTT
v_call: TRBV9
clone_size: .
cdr3_length: 15
j_call: TRBJ2-3
d_call: TRBD1

cdr3_aa: CASSPRGRGRASETQYF
cdr3_nt: TGTGCCAGCAGCCCTAGGGGCCGCGGGAGGGCCTCAGAGACCCAGTACTTC
v_call: TRBV14
clone_size: .
cdr3_length: 17
j_call: TRBJ2-5
d_call: TRBD2

cdr3_aa: CASSLLRGQRSPLHF
cdr3_nt: TGTGCCAGCAGTTTATTGAGGGGGCAGCGTTCACCCCTCCACTTT
v_call: TRBV28
clone_size: .
cdr3_length: 15
j_call: TRBJ1-6
d_call: TRBD1

cdr3_aa: CASSEGRVETQYF
cdr3_nt: TGTGCCAGCAGTGAAGGCAGGGTAGAGACCCAGTACTTC
v_call: TRBV2
clone_size: .
cdr3_length: 13
j_call: TRBJ2-5
d_call: .

cdr3_aa: CASSLAQGEEQYF
cdr3_nt: TGTGCCAGCAGCTTAGCACAAGGGGAAGAGCAGTACTTC
v_call: TRBV7-9
clone_size: .
cdr3_length: 13
j_call: TRBJ2-7
d_call: .

cdr3_aa: CASTPDSDRVGYTF
cdr3_nt: TGTGCCAGTACCCCGGATTCGGACAGGGTTGGCTACACCTTC
v_call: TRBV19
clone_size: few
cdr3_length: 14
j_call: TRBJ1-2
d_call: TRBD1

cdr3_aa: CASSLAESLTGELFF
cdr3_nt: TGCGCCAGCAGCTTGGCGGAGAGTCTCACCGGGGAGCTGTTTTTT
v_call: TRBV5-1
clone_size: .
cdr3_length: 15
j_call: TRBJ2-2
d_call: .

cdr3_aa: CASSPDRVNTEAFF
cdr3_nt: TGTGCCAGCAGCCCAGACAGGGTGAACACTGAAGCTTTCTTT
v_call: TRBV5-4
clone_size: .
cdr3_length: 14
j_call: TRBJ1-1
d_call: TRBD1

cdr3_aa: CASSTGTGVSEGYTF
cdr3_nt: TGTGCCAGTAGTACCGGGACAGGGGTGTCAGAGGGCTACACCTTC
v_call: TRBV19
clone_size: .
cdr3_length: 15
j_call: TRBJ1-2
d_call: TRBD1

cdr3_aa: CASSAFWQGKDGYTF
cdr3_nt: TGTGCCAGCAGTGCTTTCTGGCAGGGAAAGGATGGCTACACCTTC
v_call: TRBV9
clone_size: .
cdr3_length: 15
j_call: TRBJ1-2
d_call: .

cdr3_aa: CASSQEPTVNSPLHF
cdr3_nt: TGTGCCAGCAGCCAAGAGCCGACAGTTAATTCACCCCTCCACTTT
v_call: TRBV4-2
clone_size: .
cdr3_length: 15
j_call: TRBJ1-6
d_call: .

cdr3_aa: CASSRTGAPANYGYTF
cdr3_nt: TGTGCCAGCAGCCGCACTGGAGCCCCCGCTAACTATGGCTACACCTTC
v_call: TRBV7-9
clone_size: .
cdr3_length: 16
j_call: TRBJ1-2
d_call: .

cdr3_aa: CASSVAAGAYNEQFF
cdr3_nt: TGTGCCAGCAGCGTAGCAGCGGGTGCGTACAATGAGCAGTTCTTC
v_call: TRBV9
clone_size: .
cdr3_length: 15
j_call: TRBJ2-1
d_call: .

cdr3_aa: CASSIGSWGYTF
cdr3_nt: TGTGCCAGTAGTATCGGGTCTTGGGGCTACACCTTC
v_call: TRBV19
clone_size: .
cdr3_length: 12
j_call: TRBJ1-2
d_call: .

cdr3_aa: CASSQGVVSTDTQYF
cdr3_nt: TGTGCCAGCAGCCAGGGGGTCGTCAGCACAGATACGCAGTATTTT
v_call: TRBV9
clone_size: .
cdr3_length: 15
j_call: TRBJ2-3
d_call: TRBD1

cdr3_aa: CASSLAGGVETQYF
cdr3_nt: TGTGCCAGCAGCTTAGCGGGCGGGGTAGAGACCCAGTACTTC
v_call: TRBV7-6
clone_size: once
cdr3_length: 14
j_call: TRBJ2-5
d_call: .

cdr3_aa: CASSQPLGGQVDFSGANVLTF
cdr3_nt: TGTGCCAGCAGCCAACCCCTCGGGGGACAGGTAGACTTCTCTGGGGCCAACGTCCTGACTTTC
v_call: TRBV3-1/TRBV3-2
clone_size: .
cdr3_length: 21
j_call: TRBJ2-6
d_call: TRBD1

cdr3_aa: CASSPLQGARDQPQHF
cdr3_nt: TGTGCCAGCAGCCCCCTACAGGGGGCGAGGGATCAGCCCCAGCATTTT
v_call: TRBV7-9
clone_size: .
cdr3_length: 16
j_call: TRBJ1-5
d_call: TRBD1

cdr3_aa: CASSPAGSEQFF
cdr3_nt: TGTGCCAGCTCCCCCGCCGGGAGTGAGCAGTTCTTC
v_call: TRBV18
clone_size: .
cdr3_length: 12
j_call: TRBJ2-1
d_call: .

cdr3_aa: CASSRTMGQGSYGYTF
cdr3_nt: TGTGCCAGCAGCCGAACAATGGGACAGGGTTCTTATGGCTACACCTTC
v_call: TRBV3-1/TRBV3-2
clone_size: once
cdr3_length: 16
j_call: TRBJ1-2
d_call: TRBD1

cdr3_aa: CASSLTPNTEAFF
cdr3_nt: TGTGCCAGCAGCTTAACACCGAACACTGAAGCTTTCTTT
v_call: TRBV11-3
clone_size: .
cdr3_length: 13
j_call: TRBJ1-1
d_call: .

cdr3_aa: CASSFMGSRYEQYF
cdr3_nt: TGTGCCAGCAGTTTCATGGGGAGTCGCTACGAGCAGTACTTC
v_call: TRBV28
clone_size: .
cdr3_length: 14
j_call: TRBJ2-7
d_call: .

cdr3_aa: CASSPPQGLSTEAFF
cdr3_nt: TGTGCCAGTAGTCCCCCCCAGGGGCTGAGCACTGAAGCTTTCTTT
v_call: TRBV19
clone_size: .
cdr3_length: 15
j_call: TRBJ1-1
d_call: .

cdr3_aa: CASRPGGSSYEQYF
cdr3_nt: TGCGCCAGCAGACCAGGGGGGAGTTCCTACGAGCAGTACTTC
v_call: TRBV5-1
clone_size: few
cdr3_length: 14
j_call: TRBJ2-7
d_call: .

cdr3_aa: CASSFRRSSVPNTGELFF
cdr3_nt: TGTGCCAGCAGCTTTAGGCGCTCTAGCGTCCCGAACACCGGGGAGCTGTTTTTT
v_call: TRBV5-6
clone_size: .
cdr3_length: 18
j_call: TRBJ2-2
d_call: .

cdr3_aa: CASSSGGGMYEQYF
cdr3_nt: TGTGCCAGTAGTTCAGGGGGCGGAATGTACGAGCAGTACTTC
v_call: TRBV19
clone_size: few
cdr3_length: 14
j_call: TRBJ2-7
d_call: TRBD1

cdr3_aa: CASSSSGRIEGPQHF
cdr3_nt: TGTGCCAGCAGCTCAAGCGGACGGATTGAGGGGCCCCAGCATTTT
v_call: TRBV7-8
clone_size: once
cdr3_length: 15
j_call: TRBJ1-5
d_call: .

cdr3_aa: CASKQGPAGISNQPQHF
cdr3_nt: TGTGCCAGCAAACAGGGACCGGCCGGTATTAGCAATCAGCCCCAGCATTTT
v_call: TRBV2
clone_size: once
cdr3_length: 17
j_call: TRBJ1-5
d_call: .

cdr3_aa: CASSQSRTGELFF
cdr3_nt: TGCGCCAGCAGCCAATCTCGCACCGGGGAGCTGTTTTTT
v_call: TRBV4-1
clone_size: .
cdr3_length: 13
j_call: TRBJ2-2
d_call: .

cdr3_aa: CASSIRTSGGELFF
cdr3_nt: TGTGCCAGCAGCATCCGGACTAGCGGCGGGGAGCTGTTTTTT
v_call: TRBV9
clone_size: .
cdr3_length: 14
j_call: TRBJ2-2
d_call: TRBD2

cdr3_aa: CASSLRGRSREQYF
cdr3_nt: TGTGCCAGCAGCTTGAGGGGGCGAAGTCGCGAGCAGTACTTC
v_call: TRBV13
clone_size: .
cdr3_length: 14
j_call: TRBJ2-7
d_call: TRBD1

cdr3_aa: CASSWDRGYNSPLHF
cdr3_nt: TGTGCCAGCAGCTGGGACAGGGGTTATAATTCACCCCTCCACTTT
v_call: TRBV7-8
clone_size: .
cdr3_length: 15
j_call: TRBJ1-6
d_call: TRBD1

cdr3_aa: CATSDLSGNYGYTF
cdr3_nt: TGTGCCACCAGTGATTTGTCGGGAAACTATGGCTACACCTTC
v_call: TRBV24-1
clone_size: once
cdr3_length: 14
j_call: TRBJ1-2
d_call: .

cdr3_aa: CASSSGTGGVYEQYF
cdr3_nt: TGTGCCAGCAGCTCCGGGACAGGGGGGGTCTACGAGCAGTACTTC
v_call: TRBV11-2
clone_size: .
cdr3_length: 15
j_call: TRBJ2-7
d_call: TRBD1

cdr3_aa: CASSEQQGAFDEQFF
cdr3_nt: TGTGCCAGCAGTGAGCAGCAGGGGGCTTTCGATGAGCAGTTCTTC
v_call: TRBV6-1
clone_size: .
cdr3_length: 15
j_call: TRBJ2-1
d_call: TRBD1

cdr3_aa: CASSQRQGNNSPLHF
cdr3_nt: TGCGCCAGCAGCCAGAGACAGGGAAATAATTCACCCCTCCACTTT
v_call: TRBV5-1
clone_size: .
cdr3_length: 15
j_call: TRBJ1-6
d_call: TRBD1

cdr3_aa: CASRQPGQGFYGYTF
cdr3_nt: TGTGCCAGCAGACAACCGGGACAGGGGTTCTATGGCTACACCTTC
v_call: TRBV28
clone_size: .
cdr3_length: 15
j_call: TRBJ1-2
d_call: TRBD1

cdr3_aa: CASSEYTGDTEAFF
cdr3_nt: TGTGCCAGCAGTGAATACACAGGCGACACTGAAGCTTTCTTT
v_call: TRBV6-1
clone_size: .
cdr3_length: 14
j_call: TRBJ1-1
d_call: .

cdr3_aa: CASSLEVGGKVEQFF
cdr3_nt: TGTGCCAGCAGCTTGGAGGTAGGCGGGAAGGTAGAGCAGTTCTTC
v_call: TRBV5-5
clone_size: once
cdr3_length: 15
j_call: TRBJ2-1
d_call: .

cdr3_aa: CASSFQANSPLHF
cdr3_nt: TGTGCCAGCAGCTTCCAGGCTAATTCACCCCTCCACTTT
v_call: TRBV28
clone_size: .
cdr3_length: 13
j_call: TRBJ1-6
d_call: .

cdr3_aa: CASSWGTGNEQYF
cdr3_nt: TGTGCCAGCAGCTGGGGGACAGGGAACGAGCAGTACTTC
v_call: TRBV7-2
clone_size: .
cdr3_length: 13
j_call: TRBJ2-7
d_call: TRBD1

cdr3_aa: CASSYSRPGGGSPLHF
cdr3_nt: TGTGCCAGCAGTTACTCTCGGCCAGGGGGTGGCTCACCCCTCCACTTT
v_call: TRBV6-5
clone_size: .
cdr3_length: 16
j_call: TRBJ1-6
d_call: TRBD1

cdr3_aa: CASSQGDRKGGYTF
cdr3_nt: TGTGCCAGCAGCCAAGGGGACAGAAAAGGGGGCTACACCTTC
v_call: TRBV3-1/TRBV3-2
clone_size: .
cdr3_length: 14
j_call: TRBJ1-2
d_call: TRBD1

cdr3_aa: CASNSWDRAQPQHF
cdr3_nt: TGTGCCAGCAACTCTTGGGACAGGGCTCAGCCCCAGCATTTT
v_call: TRBV28
clone_size: .
cdr3_length: 14
j_call: TRBJ1-5
d_call: TRBD1

cdr3_aa: CASSQDGYYGRGRTGELFF
cdr3_nt: TGTGCCAGCAGCCAAGATGGTTATTATGGGCGGGGGAGGACCGGGGAGCTGTTTTTT
v_call: TRBV3-1/TRBV3-2
clone_size: .
cdr3_length: 19
j_call: TRBJ2-2
d_call: TRBD2

cdr3_aa: CASSLISGFTEAFF
cdr3_nt: TGTGCCAGCAGCCTAATCTCGGGATTCACTGAAGCTTTCTTT
v_call: TRBV14
clone_size: once
cdr3_length: 14
j_call: TRBJ1-1
d_call: .

cdr3_aa: CASSWTGGNYEQYF
cdr3_nt: TGCGCCAGCAGCTGGACAGGGGGAAACTACGAGCAGTACTTC
v_call: TRBV5-1
clone_size: .
cdr3_length: 14
j_call: TRBJ2-7
d_call: TRBD1

cdr3_aa: CAIQKKNSGSNTGELFF
cdr3_nt: TGTGCCATTCAAAAGAAGAATAGCGGGTCGAACACCGGGGAGCTGTTTTTT
v_call: TRBV5-4
clone_size: .
cdr3_length: 17
j_call: TRBJ2-2
d_call: TRBD2

cdr3_aa: CASSSRNFNSPLHF
cdr3_nt: TGTGCCAGCAGCTCTAGGAACTTTAATTCACCCCTCCACTTT
v_call: TRBV5-4
clone_size: .
cdr3_length: 14
j_call: TRBJ1-6
d_call: .

cdr3_aa: CSVDSSNYGYTF
cdr3_nt: TGCAGCGTTGATTCCTCCAACTATGGCTACACCTTC
v_call: TRBV29-1
clone_size: .
cdr3_length: 12
j_call: TRBJ1-2
d_call: .

cdr3_aa: CASSLLGRALDEQFF
cdr3_nt: TGTGCCAGCAGCTTATTAGGGCGGGCCCTTGATGAGCAGTTCTTC
v_call: TRBV7-6
clone_size: .
cdr3_length: 15
j_call: TRBJ2-1
d_call: .

cdr3_aa: CASSPIRRDPSYPFPGELFF
cdr3_nt: TGTGCCAGCTCACCAATCCGGAGGGACCCTTCGTACCCCTTTCCCGGGGAGCTGTTTTTT
v_call: TRBV18
clone_size: .
cdr3_length: 20
j_call: TRBJ2-2
d_call: .

cdr3_aa: CASSYSGGRAFF
cdr3_nt: TGTGCCAGCAGTTACTCGGGGGGTCGGGCTTTCTTT
v_call: TRBV6-5
clone_size: .
cdr3_length: 12
j_call: TRBJ1-1
d_call: .

cdr3_aa: CASSLGNRDVGELFF
cdr3_nt: TGTGCCAGCAGCTTAGGCAACAGGGATGTCGGGGAGCTGTTTTTT
v_call: TRBV7-9
clone_size: .
cdr3_length: 15
j_call: TRBJ2-2
d_call: .

cdr3_aa: CATTRTDQETQYF
cdr3_nt: TGTGCCACTACCCGGACAGACCAAGAGACCCAGTACTTC
v_call: TRBV18
clone_size: .
cdr3_length: 13
j_call: TRBJ2-5
d_call: .

cdr3_aa: CASGFVQITSGNTIYF
cdr3_nt: TGTGCTAGTGGTTTTGTACAAATCACCTCTGGAAACACCATATATTTT
v_call: TRBV12-5
clone_size: .
cdr3_length: 16
j_call: TRBJ1-3
d_call: .

cdr3_aa: CASSQAGRSYEQYF
cdr3_nt: TGTGCCAGCAGCCAGGCGGGCCGCTCCTACGAGCAGTACTTC
v_call: TRBV3-1/TRBV3-2
clone_size: .
cdr3_length: 14
j_call: TRBJ2-7
d_call: .